Each of the 24 T cell receptor beta chains below was sequenced from the same sample in a study of shared clonotypes between healthy human individuals. TCRdb keeps only in-frame clones here, not all; method: immunoSEQ multiplex PCR. This table has 2,500,000 or so clones, less than 95% appearing once. The specimen sequenced was naive CD4+ T cells from PBMCs. As to subset: CD45RA+ positively selected. All receptors derive from a man aged 18 to 35 in good health. Some clones in this sample may be carry-over from other donors' samples.

The rearrangement joins TRBV7-9 to TRBJ1-1; no reliable D call. There are 14 residues in the CDR3. CDR1 and CDR2 (germline): SEHNR, FQNEAQ (reference sequence). The V gene lost 5 bases and the J gene lost 5 bases, with 15 bases spanning the gap. The CDR3 loop reads CASSLMTPETEAFF. CDR3 coding DNA: TGTGCCAGCAGCCTCATGACACCCGAGACTGAAGCTTTCTTT.

The CDR3 DNA sequence: TGTGCCAGCAGGACCCCGGGACAGGCGAACACTGAAGCTTTCTTT. The encoded protein is CASRTPGQANTEAFF. The rearrangement links TRBV6-5 to TRBJ1-1, with 8 bases identical to TRBD1. CDR1 and CDR2 from the germline V gene are MNHEY and SVGAGI. J lost 1 base, V lost 6 bases, and 7 bases had no gene match. The CDR3 spans 15 residues.

The chain combines TRBV6-1 with TRBJ2-1; TRBD2 matches at 15 bases. CDR3 size: 17 residues. Per germline, CDR1 MNHNS and CDR2 SASEGT. The ends lost 3 bases at V and 2 bases at J; junction bases unmatched: 2. CDR3 sequence reads: CASSEGLAGGPYNEQFF. The CDR3 bases are TGTGCCAGCAGTGAGGGACTAGCGGGAGGTCCCTACAATGAGCAGTTCTTC.

The chain employs TRBV19 and TRBJ2-7; 13 nucleotides match TRBD2. V shed 3 bases, J shed 2 bases, and the junction held 7 bases outside the gene matches. The germline V gene has CDR1 LNHDA and CDR2 SQIVND (reference sequence). CDR3 length: 17 amino acids. As DNA, the CDR3 is TGTGCCAGTAGTATTTCCCGGACTAGCGGGAGACCCTACGAGCAGTACTTC. It is translated as CASSISRTSGRPYEQYF.

The chain uses TRBV2 and TRBJ2-1; TRBD2 agrees at 11 bases. This CDR3 is 15 amino acids long. CDR1 is SNHLY, CDR2 FYNNEI, per germline. J gave up 4 bases and V 4 bases, and 3 bases lay outside the gene matches. The CDR3 DNA follows: TGTGCCAGCAGTGCGACTAGCGGGAAGTACAATGAGCAGTTCTTC. This encodes CASSATSGKYNEQFF.

The V and J genes are TRBV10-3 and TRBJ2-5; D not resolved. The germline gives CDR1 ENHRY, CDR2 SYGVKD. CDR3 length: 14 residues. The ends were cut back, 4 bases at V and 2 bases at J, with 11 bases in the middle. CDR3 protein: CAISGNDKQETQYF. Written as DNA, the CDR3 is TGTGCCATCAGTGGGAATGACAAGCAAGAGACCCAGTACTTC.

The chain uses TRBV30 and TRBJ2-7, with 7 bases that match TRBD2. CDR1 is GTSNPN, CDR2 SVGIG, per germline (reference sequence). The J segment lost 2 bases and the V segment lost 3 bases, leaving 4 bases of the junction unmatched. The CDR3 is 13 residues long. This CDR3 is CAWSGGSTYEQYF. The CDR3 DNA reads TGTGCCTGGAGCGGCGGGAGCACCTACGAGCAGTACTTC. The whole variable domain, filled in from reference TRBV30 and TRBJ2-7, reads SQTIHQWPATLVQPVGSPLSLECTVEGTSNPNLYWYRQAAGRGLQLLFYSVGIGQISSEVPQNLSASRPQDRQFILSSKKLLLSDSGFYLCAWSGGSTYEQYFGPGTRLTVT.

The chain combines TRBV7-5 with TRBJ2-7; the D call in the table, TRBD1, was not verified against the DNA. TRBV7-5 counts as a pseudogene. The CDR3 sequence is 13 residues long. CDR3 in amino acids: CARTEVYRGEQYF. The CDR3 DNA is TGTGCCAGAACCGAAGTCTACAGGGGGGAGCAGTACTTC.

Comment on this clone: Other nucleotide sequences from this sample produce the same CDR3. The rearrangement links TRBV28 to TRBJ1-4; perhaps TRBD1 as D (5 bases). Germline CDR1 reads MDHEN; CDR2 reads SYDVKM. The V gene lost 3 bases and the J gene lost 7 bases, with 9 bases spanning the gap. The CDR3 extends over 13 amino acids. The CDR3 protein is CASSFRRGEKLFF. The CDR3 coding sequence is TGTGCCAGCAGTTTCCGGAGGGGTGAAAAACTGTTTTTT.

The chain is built from TRBV5-1 and TRBJ2-1; weak D call: TRBD1 (5 bases). The V gene lost 7 bases and the J gene lost 7 bases, with 18 bases spanning the gap. The CDR3 is 14 amino acids. Germline CDR1 reads SGHRS; CDR2 reads YFSETQ. This CDR3 reads CASRPPGSLNEQFF. CDR3 coding DNA: TGCGCCAGCCGGCCCCCAGGGTCCCTGAATGAGCAGTTCTTC.

V and J are TRBV7-3 and TRBJ1-1; the match to TRBD1 covers 7 bases. V was clipped by 5 bases and J by 4 bases; unmatched bases: 4. Germline CDR1 and CDR2: SGHTA and FQGTGA. The CDR3 loop spans 13 amino acids. The CDR3 spells CASSIDRATEAFF. CDR3 bases: TGTGCCAGCAGCATCGACAGGGCCACTGAAGCTTTCTTT.

V and J are TRBV7-6 and TRBJ2-1; 7 nucleotides align to TRBD2. The CDR3 is 17 residues long. The germline V gene has CDR1 SGHVS and CDR2 FNYEAQ. With 0 bases clipped from V and 8 bases from J, the junction kept 13 bases outside the gene matches. The CDR3 region has the DNA TGTGCCAGCAGCTTAGCCCTCGGGGCGGGCAGCGGGGATGAGCAGTTCTTC. Residues: CASSLALGAGSGDEQFF.

The V and J genes are TRBV7-2 and TRBJ1-1; D is uncertain. This CDR3 is built from 12 residues. V was trimmed by 0 bases and J by 8 bases, leaving 7 bases between them. Germline V gives CDR1 SGHTA, CDR2 FQGNSA. The CDR3 loop reads CASSLAGGEAFF. The CDR3 DNA is TGTGCCAGCAGCTTAGCGGGCGGGGAAGCTTTCTTT.

The chain joins TRBV11-3 to TRBJ2-7, with D possibly TRBD2 on 6 matching bases. The germline V gene encodes CDR1 SGHNT and CDR2 YENEEA. V lost 5 bases and J 2 bases, leaving 16 bases between the germline ends. The CDR3 has 15 amino acids. As DNA, the CDR3 is TGTGCCAGCAGCCGGGCCGGGACTGGCGCCTACGAGCAGTACTTC. This sequence encodes CASSRAGTGAYEQYF.

V gene TRBV28 combines with J gene TRBJ2-7; D is perhaps TRBD1 (6 bases). Germline V gene data show CDR1 as MDHEN and CDR2 as SYDVKM. V was clipped by 10 bases and J by 6 bases, with 13 bases between them. CDR3 length: 11 amino acids. The CDR3 region is CATIQGPEQYF. CDR3 DNA: TGTGCCACGATACAGGGCCCCGAGCAGTACTTC.

The V and J genes are TRBV11-2 and TRBJ2-7; no firm D call. Germline V gives CDR1 SGHAT, CDR2 FQNNGV. V dropped 5 bases and J dropped 3 bases, with 26 bases sitting between them. CDR3 length equals 18 residues. Written as DNA, the CDR3 is TGTGCCAGCAGCCCCCGGAGACGAAACCCAACCTTTTTCTACGAGCAGTACTTC. It encodes CASSPRRRNPTFFYEQYF.

The chain employs TRBV30 and TRBJ2-1, with D possibly matching TRBD1 (5 bases). The CDR3 is made up of 14 amino acids. The germline V and J ends were trimmed by 0 bases and 9 bases, with 15 bases remaining between them. CDR1 and CDR2 (germline): GTSNPN, SVGIG (reference sequence). The CDR3 coding sequence is TGTGCCTGGAGTGTACCAGGGCGAGGCAGTGAGCAGTTCTTC. The encoded protein is CAWSVPGRGSEQFF.

This clone was counted only a few times. The chain couples TRBV28 to TRBJ1-2; 7 positions match TRBD1. CDR1 is MDHEN and CDR2 is SYDVKM in the germline V gene. This CDR3 region has 11 residues. Unmatched junction bases numbered 5, after V lost 6 bases and J lost 10 bases. The CDR3 loop reads CASRFQGVYTF. The CDR3 nucleotides read TGTGCCAGCAGGTTTCAGGGGGTCTACACCTTC.

Points on this clone: Other nucleotide sequences in the sample specify the same CDR3. This chain connects TRBV27 to TRBJ1-1, with no clear D. Germline V gene sequence: CDR1 MNHEY, CDR2 SMNVEV (reference sequence). Trimming cost V 3 bases and J 2 bases, with 7 bases left between them. CDR3 length: 13 residues. The CDR3 DNA reads as TGTGCCAGCAGTTTGAGGCCTAACACTGAAGCTTTCTTT. Protein sequence: CASSLRPNTEAFF.

The chain combines TRBV5-1 with TRBJ1-5; 9 positions agree with TRBD1. V lost 0 bases and J lost 1; bases outside the gene matches: 2. Germline-derived CDR1 and CDR2 are SGHRS and YFSETQ. This CDR3 comprises 16 residues. CDR3 sequence reads: CASSLEGQGSNQPQHF. CDR3 in DNA: TGCGCCAGCAGCTTGGAGGGACAGGGAAGCAATCAGCCCCAGCATTTT.

The V and J genes are TRBV28 and TRBJ1-2; D perhaps matches TRBD1 (6 bases). Germline CDR1 reads MDHEN; CDR2 reads SYDVKM. Trimming left V 5 bases short and J 3 bases short, with 16 bases between. The CDR3 is 15 residues long. The CDR3 is CASSPQTGGDYGYTF. The CDR3 region has the DNA TGTGCCAGCAGTCCGCAAACCGGGGGCGACTATGGCTACACCTTC.

The chain uses TRBV6-6 and TRBJ1-4; D perhaps matches TRBD1 (5 bases). There are 12 residues in the CDR3. Per the germline V gene, CDR1 is MNHNY and CDR2 is SVGAGI (reference sequence). Trimming cost V 7 bases and J 10 bases, with 13 bases left between them. The CDR3 protein is CASKEGPGKLFF. CDR3 in DNA: TGTGCCAGCAAAGAGGGGCCCGGAAAACTGTTTTTT.

The chain employs TRBV25-1 and TRBJ1-3; the D gene is possibly TRBD1 (6 bases). The V gene's germline CDR1 is MGHDK and CDR2 SYGVNS. This CDR3 is 14 amino acids long. V lost 1 base, J lost 4 bases, and 8 bases lay in between. The DNA for the CDR3 is TGTGCCAGCAGTGAATTAGGGGGAGGAAACACCATATATTTT. The encoded protein is CASSELGGGNTIYF. The full variable domain, in which reference TRBV25-1 and TRBJ1-3 provide the parts outside the CDR3, is EADIYQTPRYLVIGTGKKITLECSQTMGHDKMYWYQQDPGMELHLIHYSYGVNSTEKGDLSSESTVSRIRTEHFPLTLESARPSHTSQYLCASSELGGGNTIYFGEGSWLTVV.

The chain has TRBV28 and TRBJ1-1, with 12 bases matching TRBD1. This CDR3 spans 14 amino acids. The trim removed 7 bases at V and 4 bases at J, leaving 4 bases unmatched. The germline V gene encodes CDR1 MDHEN and CDR2 SYDVKM. The CDR3 spells CASTGTGGVTEAFF. The CDR3 bases are TGTGCCAGCACGGGGACAGGGGGCGTCACTGAAGCTTTCTTT. The full variable domain, its missing parts supplied by reference TRBV28 and TRBJ1-1, is DVKVTQSSRYLVKRTGEKVFLECVQDMDHENMFWYRQDPGLGLRLIYFSYDVKMKEKGDIPEGYSVSREKKERFSLILESASTNQTSMYLCASTGTGGVTEAFFGQGTRLTVV.